This T cell receptor (beta chain) emerged from a study of cytomegalovirus exposure and HLA in healthy donors. PCR used 60 Vbeta primers and 13 Jbeta primers. Clones were read by immunoSEQ multiplex PCR, and TCRdb kept only the in-frame ones, dropping some. The repertoire includes about 120,000 clones, roughly four fifths of them detected once, and just under 6.5% sits in the top ten. Germline loops: CDR1 SGHTA, CDR2 FQGTGA. CDR3 length: 13 residues. Trimming cost V 5 bases and J 8 bases, with 13 bases left between them. The sample taken for sequencing was PBMCs. The chain employs TRBV7-3 and TRBJ2-1; maybe TRBD2 (6 bases). The sequence came from a woman in her thirties or forties in good health and CMV-seronegative. CDR3 loop: CASSPRRADEQFF. The CDR3 DNA reads TGTGCCAGCAGCCCCCGGAGGGCCGATGAGCAGTTCTTC.